In this sample, the clone carrying this T cell receptor (beta chain) turned up many times. The time point was: newly diagnosed GD, antithyroid drugs for less than 3 months. Preparation of the TCR library used RNA extracted from PBMCs. Arm-PCR of CDR3 regions with iRepertoire HTBI primers generated TCR beta libraries. TCRdb ran MiXCR on the multiplex PCR reads and lists one entry per CDR3 protein. The sample has about 530,000 distinct CDR3 sequences, roughly a sixth seen once. These data are taken from a study of regulatory T cells in long-lasting Graves disease. These same records also appear under a second study, on T cells in Graves' hyperthyroidism and ophthalmopathy.

The TCR comes from a woman aged 35-65 years with Graves disease. Here the sequenced sample was peripheral blood mononuclear cells (PBMCs), taken at new diagnosis, from a patient treated with antithyroid drugs.

CDR3 bases: TGTGCCAGCAGCTTTCAAGGGGGCGGATATGAGCAGTTCTTC. Amino acids: CASSFQGGGYEQFF. This chain uses TRBV7-2 with TRBJ2-1, with TRBD1 identical over 7 bases. V shed 3 bases and J 8 bases; nucleotides not matched to a gene: 7. This CDR3 is 14 amino acids long. CDR1 and CDR2 from the germline V gene are SGHTA and FQGNSA.